The 15 T cell receptor beta chains below come from one sample, sequenced in a study of T cells in Graves' hyperthyroidism and ophthalmopathy. TCR beta CDR3 regions were amplified from RNA transcripts. First-round RT-PCR of the TCR CDR3 relied on the HTBI primer set. TCRdb re-called the multiplex PCR reads through MiXCR, storing one row per CDR3 protein. This table has a few hundred thousand distinct CDR3 sequences, less than 25% appearing once. Sequenced material: blood. Receptors were obtained from a man aged 18-30 years with Graves' hyperthyroidism.

Notes on this clonotype: No conserved phenylalanine or tryptophan is present at the end of the CDR3, so a read error is the likely explanation. The V call is TRBV28, the J call TRBJ2-2; 8 bases are a match to TRBD1. The junction had 7 bases not matched to a gene; V was cut back by 6 bases and J by 4 bases. Germline CDR1 is MDHEN and CDR2 is SYDVKM. This CDR3 spans 15 amino acids. CDR3 sequence reads: CASRTGTGGTGELFV. The CDR3 DNA sequence: TGTGCCAGCAGAACCGGGACAGGAGGCACCGGGGAGCTGTTTGTT.

This clonotype was detected only a few times. The chain employs TRBV6-5 and TRBJ2-7; a weak D match, TRBD1 (6 bases). The length of the CDR3 is 16 residues. V lost 2 bases and J 1 base, leaving 15 bases between the germline ends. From germline, CDR1 is MNHEY and CDR2 SVGAGI. This chain's CDR3 is CASSYGGQPPSYEQYF. The CDR3 DNA reads as TGTGCCAGCAGTTACGGCGGACAGCCACCTTCCTACGAGCAGTACTTC.

The chain joins TRBV19 to TRBJ1-1; D call uncertain. The CDR3 is made up of 13 amino acids. Germline V gene lookup returns CDR1 LNHDA and CDR2 SQIVND (reference sequence). Trimming took off 3 bases at V and 5 bases at J, with 10 bases between the two ends. The CDR3 DNA sequence: TGTGCCAGTAGTATTTCCGTGGGGACTGAAGCTTTCTTT. Protein sequence: CASSISVGTEAFF.

This clonotype appeared many times. This chain uses TRBV7-8 with TRBJ2-7; D possibly corresponds to TRBD1 (6 bases). V dropped 2 bases and J dropped 4 bases, with 21 bases sitting between them. CDR1 and CDR2 from the germline V gene are SGHVS and FQNEAQ. This CDR3 region has 17 residues. CDR3 protein: CASSLWRRQAPKYEQYF. The CDR3 nucleotides are TGTGCCAGCAGCTTATGGAGACGACAGGCCCCCAAGTACGAGCAGTACTTC.

This clonotype was detected only a few times. This sequence joins TRBV28 and TRBJ1-2; 7 bases agree with TRBD1. The CDR3 is 13 amino acids. CDR1 and CDR2 from the germline V gene are MDHEN and SYDVKM. Trimming removed 6 bases from V and 7 bases from J; junction bases left unmatched: 8. The CDR3: CASSYTGEAGYTF. CDR3 coding DNA: TGTGCCAGCAGCTACACAGGGGAAGCTGGCTACACCTTC.

The chain combines TRBV19 with TRBJ2-6; 7 bases align to TRBD1. With V trimmed by 5 bases and J by 0 bases, 13 bases remained unmatched. Germline V gene sequence: CDR1 LNHDA, CDR2 SQIVND (reference sequence). The length of the CDR3 is 19 residues. The CDR3 coding sequence is TGTGCCAGTAGTCAAATTCCCGGGACAGCAGGCTCTGGGGCCAACGTCCTGACTTTC. It is translated as CASSQIPGTAGSGANVLTF.

This clonotype was recorded many times. This chain joins TRBV4-1 and TRBJ2-5, with 7 bases that match TRBD2. J was trimmed by 5 bases and V by 1 base; bases with no gene match: 7. The CDR3 consists of 15 residues. The germline V gene encodes CDR1 MGHRA and CDR2 YSYEKL. The CDR3 sequence is CASSQGERGWETQYF. The CDR3 DNA follows: TGCGCCAGCAGCCAAGGAGAGCGGGGTTGGGAGACCCAGTACTTC.

This clonotype was detected a few times. The V gene is TRBV19, the J gene TRBJ2-5, with no clear D. Germline lookup yields CDR1 LNHDA and CDR2 SQIVND (reference sequence). This CDR3 has 15 amino acids. V was trimmed by 5 bases and J by 0 bases, leaving 13 bases between them. CDR3 loop: CASSPLWRNQETQYF. The CDR3 nucleotides read TGTGCCAGTAGTCCCCTTTGGCGGAACCAAGAGACCCAGTACTTC.

In its sample, this clonotype was seen many times. This chain uses TRBV29-1 with TRBJ1-2; D is perhaps TRBD1 (6 bases). Trimming took off 3 bases at V and 7 bases at J, with 12 bases between the two ends. CDR3 length equals 12 residues. Germline V gene data show CDR1 as SQVTM and CDR2 as ANQGSEA. The CDR3 bases are TGCAGCGTTGATCCGGGGACAATTGGCTACACCTTC. Amino acids: CSVDPGTIGYTF.

In this sample, this clonotype turned up many times. The V and J genes are TRBV27 and TRBJ1-1; the D gene is possibly TRBD1 (6 bases). Trimming took off 6 bases at V and 5 bases at J, with 13 bases between the two ends. Germline assignment: CDR1 MNHEY and CDR2 SMNVEV (reference sequence). CDR3 length: 13 residues. The CDR3 here is CASSNTGRTEAFF. CDR3 bases: TGTGCCAGCAGCAACACAGGGCGGACTGAAGCTTTCTTT.

The chain joins TRBV12-3 or TRBV12-4 to TRBJ2-5; 12 nucleotides match TRBD2. The CDR3 is made up of 15 amino acids. V was clipped by 7 bases and J by 5 bases; unmatched bases: 8. The CDR3 spells CASTLGLAGTETQYF. Here the CDR3 DNA reads TGTGCCAGCACCCTTGGACTAGCGGGGACGGAGACCCAGTACTTC.

J is TRBJ2-5 and V is TRBV24-1, with a possible D match to TRBD2 (6 bases). Germline lookup yields CDR1 KGHDR and CDR2 SFDVKD. CDR3 length: 16 amino acids. V lost 3 bases and J lost 1, with 14 bases in between. The CDR3 DNA follows: TGTGCCACCAGTGATCCTCCTGGCGGGATCCAAGAGACCCAGTACTTC. Translation: CATSDPPGGIQETQYF.

This clonotype was seen ten or more times. CDR3 protein: CASSLGPGRTEAFF. CDR3 sequence (DNA): TGCGCCAGCAGCTTGGGTCCGGGGAGGACTGAAGCTTTCTTT. The rearrangement uses TRBV5-1 and TRBJ1-1; D not certain. V gave up 0 bases and J gave up 5 bases, with 11 bases separating them. The V gene's germline CDR1 is SGHRS and CDR2 YFSETQ. This CDR3 comprises 14 residues.

This clonotype was observed a few times. The CDR3 region is CASIPGQGGVDTEAFF. In DNA form, the CDR3 reads TGTGCCAGCATCCCGGGACAGGGTGGGGTGGACACTGAAGCTTTCTTT. The chain employs TRBV12-3 or TRBV12-4 and TRBJ1-1, with 9 bases fitting TRBD1. The V gene end was trimmed by 7 bases and the J gene end by 3 bases; junction bases not matched to a gene: 12. The CDR3 covers 16 residues.

This clonotype was counted ten times or more. The rearrangement uses TRBV24-1 and TRBJ1-2; D gene ambiguous. Trimming took off 0 bases at V and 8 bases at J, with 6 bases between the two ends. The germline gives CDR1 KGHDR, CDR2 SFDVKD. The CDR3 contains 12 residues. The CDR3 DNA follows: TGTGCCACCAGTGATTTGGCCGGAGGCTACACCTTC. The encoded protein is CATSDLAGGYTF.